The 2 T cell receptor beta chains presented below share a single source sample, sequenced in a study of T cell responses to AZD1222 COVID-19 vaccine (dated by TCRdb to about 2021). The time point label on this specimen signifies: about 28 days (+/-7) after the second vaccine dose. Library prep was done by the immunoSEQ multiplex PCR assay. TCRdb carries this immuneACCESS record with in-frame sequences only. Its versions omit some clonotypes, under half of them owing to an unresolved V gene in the studies checked, with the rest unexplained. Recorded for this sample are 150,000 to 180,000 clones; 87% of them occurred a single time. The ten largest account for roughly a tenth of the sample. The material was peripheral blood, obtained 28 days after the second AZD1222 dose. The receptors stem from an adult who received the AZD1222 COVID-19 vaccine.

The sample holds one count of this clone. CDR3 amino acids: CASSPGAALTYEQYF. CDR3 coding DNA: TGTGCCAGCAGCCCAGGGGCCGCCCTAACCTACGAGCAGTACTTC. The chain has TRBV7-3 and TRBJ2-7; a weak D match, TRBD1 (6 bases). There are 15 residues in the CDR3. Between the trimmed V and J ends, which lost 5 bases and 2 bases, there was a span of 16 bases. CDR1 and CDR2 (germline): SGHTA, FQGTGA. Full variable domain (missing parts from reference TRBV7-3 and TRBJ2-7): GAGVSQTPSNKVTEKGKYVELRCDPISGHTALYWYRQSLGQGPEFLIYFQGTGAADDSGLPNDRFFAVRPEGSVSTLKIQRTERGDSAVYLCASSPGAALTYEQYFGPGTRLTVT.

This clone has a single count. The V call is TRBV29-1, the J call TRBJ1-5; D is perhaps TRBD1 (5 bases). The CDR3 has 12 residues. Germline lookup yields CDR1 SQVTM and CDR2 ANQGSEA. V was pared by 6 bases and J by 13 bases, with 19 bases between. The CDR3 coding sequence is TGCAGCGTCCAACACCGGGACGAAACACAGCATTTT. It specifies CSVQHRDETQHF.